The sequence of this TCR beta chain was determined in a study of T cells in Graves' hyperthyroidism and ophthalmopathy. On the study more broadly: Peripheral blood sampling occurred at initial diagnosis, before any treatment.

The germline V gene encodes CDR1 SGHVS and CDR2 FQNEAQ. This CDR3 is 15 amino acids long. Trimming at V came to 4 bases and at J to 7 bases, leaving 6 bases not matched to a gene. Amplification yielded TCR beta CDR3 regions, with RNA transcripts as the source. An initial round of RT-PCR targeting the TCR CDR3 relied on the HTBI primer set. One entry per CDR3 protein results from TCRdb running MiXCR on the multiplex PCR reads. The sample has 250,000 to 400,000 distinct CDR3 sequences, around 15% seen once. This clonotype was observed many times. Sequencing was done on a sample of blood. The clonotype originates from a woman aged 40 to 50 with Graves' ophthalmopathy. The chain couples TRBV7-8 to TRBJ1-4; 10 bases align to TRBD1. The CDR3 sequence is CASSWGQGRGEKLFF. For the CDR3, the DNA is TGTGCCAGCAGCTGGGGACAGGGGCGGGGTGAAAAACTGTTTTTT.